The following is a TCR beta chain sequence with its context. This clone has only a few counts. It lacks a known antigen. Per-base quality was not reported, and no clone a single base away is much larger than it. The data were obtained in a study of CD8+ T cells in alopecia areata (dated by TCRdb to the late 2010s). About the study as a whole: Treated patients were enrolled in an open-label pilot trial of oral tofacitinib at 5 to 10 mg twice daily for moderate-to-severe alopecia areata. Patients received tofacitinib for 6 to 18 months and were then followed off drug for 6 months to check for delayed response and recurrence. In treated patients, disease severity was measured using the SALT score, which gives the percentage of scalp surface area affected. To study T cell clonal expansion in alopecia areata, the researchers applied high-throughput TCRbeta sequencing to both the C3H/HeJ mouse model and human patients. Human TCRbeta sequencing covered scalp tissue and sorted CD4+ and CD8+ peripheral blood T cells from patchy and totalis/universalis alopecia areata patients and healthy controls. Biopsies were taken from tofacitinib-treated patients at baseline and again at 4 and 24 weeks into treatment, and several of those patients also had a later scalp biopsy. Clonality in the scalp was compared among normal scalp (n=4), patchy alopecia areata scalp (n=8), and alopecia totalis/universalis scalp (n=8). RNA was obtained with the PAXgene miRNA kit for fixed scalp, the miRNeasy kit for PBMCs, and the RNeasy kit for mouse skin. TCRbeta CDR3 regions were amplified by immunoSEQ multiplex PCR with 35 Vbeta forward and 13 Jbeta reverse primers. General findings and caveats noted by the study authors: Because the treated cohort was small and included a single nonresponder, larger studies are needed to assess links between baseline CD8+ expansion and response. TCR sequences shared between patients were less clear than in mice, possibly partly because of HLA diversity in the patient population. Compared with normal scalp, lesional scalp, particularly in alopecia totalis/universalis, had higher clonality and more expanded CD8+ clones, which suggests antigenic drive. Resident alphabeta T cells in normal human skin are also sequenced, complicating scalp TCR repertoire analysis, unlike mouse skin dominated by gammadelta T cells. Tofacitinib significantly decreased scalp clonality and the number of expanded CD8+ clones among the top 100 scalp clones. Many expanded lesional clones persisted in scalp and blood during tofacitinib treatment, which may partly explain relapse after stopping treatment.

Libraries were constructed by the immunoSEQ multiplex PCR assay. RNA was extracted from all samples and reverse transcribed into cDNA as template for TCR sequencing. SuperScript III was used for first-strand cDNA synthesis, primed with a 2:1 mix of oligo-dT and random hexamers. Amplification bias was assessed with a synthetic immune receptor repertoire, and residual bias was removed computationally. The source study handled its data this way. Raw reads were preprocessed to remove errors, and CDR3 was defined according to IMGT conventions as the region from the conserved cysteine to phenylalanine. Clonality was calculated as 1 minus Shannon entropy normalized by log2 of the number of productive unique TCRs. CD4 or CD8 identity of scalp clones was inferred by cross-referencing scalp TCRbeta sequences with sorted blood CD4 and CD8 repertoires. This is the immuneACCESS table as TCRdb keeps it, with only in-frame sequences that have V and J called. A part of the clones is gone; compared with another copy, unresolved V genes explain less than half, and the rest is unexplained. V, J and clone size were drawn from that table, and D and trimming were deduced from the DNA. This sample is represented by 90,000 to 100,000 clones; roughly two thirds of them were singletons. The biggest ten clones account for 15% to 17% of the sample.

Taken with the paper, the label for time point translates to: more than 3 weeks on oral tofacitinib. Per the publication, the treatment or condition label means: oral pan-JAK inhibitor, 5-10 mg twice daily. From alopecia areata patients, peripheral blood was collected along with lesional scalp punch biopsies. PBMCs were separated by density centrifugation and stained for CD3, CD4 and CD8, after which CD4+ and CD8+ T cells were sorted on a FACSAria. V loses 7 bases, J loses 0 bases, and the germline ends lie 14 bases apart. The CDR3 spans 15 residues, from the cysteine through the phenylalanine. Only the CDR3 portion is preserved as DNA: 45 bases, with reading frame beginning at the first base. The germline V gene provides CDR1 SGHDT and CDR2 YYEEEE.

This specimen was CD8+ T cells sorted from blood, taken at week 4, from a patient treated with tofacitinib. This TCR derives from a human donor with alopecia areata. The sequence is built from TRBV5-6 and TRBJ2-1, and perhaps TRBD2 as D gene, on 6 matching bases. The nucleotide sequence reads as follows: TGTGCCAGCTCCCCGTGGGGGGTCTCCTACAATGAGCAGTTCTTC. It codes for CASSPWGVSYNEQFF.